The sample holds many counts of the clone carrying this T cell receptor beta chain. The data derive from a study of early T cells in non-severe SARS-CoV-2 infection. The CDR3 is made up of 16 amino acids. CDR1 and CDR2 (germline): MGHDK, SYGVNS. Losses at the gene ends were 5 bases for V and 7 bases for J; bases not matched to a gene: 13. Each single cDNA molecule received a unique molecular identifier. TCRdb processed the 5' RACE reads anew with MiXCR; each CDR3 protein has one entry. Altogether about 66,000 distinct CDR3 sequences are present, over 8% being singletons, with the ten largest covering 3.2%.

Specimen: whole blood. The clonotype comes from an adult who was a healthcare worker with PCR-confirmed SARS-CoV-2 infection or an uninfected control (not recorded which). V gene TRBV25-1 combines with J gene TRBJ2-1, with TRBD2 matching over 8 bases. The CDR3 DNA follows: TGTGCCAGCAGTTCCCCGGGGCTAGCGGGTGGGAATGAGCAGTTCTTC. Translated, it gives CASSSPGLAGGNEQFF.